The 22 T cell receptor beta chains reported below all come from one sample, sequenced in a study of human T cells and chemical hapten exposure. TCRdb re-called the RACE reads with MiXCR, one entry per CDR3 protein. The sample has some 84,000 distinct CDR3 sequences; 10% to 11% are singletons. Time point indicated: patch test 3, about 24 weeks after DPC sensitization. Regarding treatment: therapeutic diphenylcyclopropenone sensitization with weekly scalp DPC. This specimen consisted of whole blood, obtained in connection with sensitization to the hapten diphenylcyclopropenone (DPC). These receptors came from a woman aged 50 to 60 with alopecia areata. Some clones in this sample may be carry-over from other donors' samples.

This chain connects TRBV29-1 to TRBJ1-2, with D perhaps matching TRBD1 (6 bases). This CDR3 is built from 14 residues. CDR1 is SQVTM and CDR2 is ANQGSEA in the germline V gene. V lost 5 bases and J 0 bases, leaving 13 bases between the germline ends. The DNA for the CDR3 is TGCAGCGTTTACCACAGGGACCCTAACTATGGCTACACCTTC. It encodes CSVYHRDPNYGYTF.

At least ten counts were recorded for this clonotype. The chain employs TRBV12-3 or TRBV12-4 and TRBJ2-1; D unresolved. CDR3 length: 14 amino acids. Trimming took off 4 bases at V and 6 bases at J, with 13 bases between the two ends. CDR3 amino acids: CASSSRTSSNEQFF. The CDR3 coding sequence is TGTGCCAGCAGTTCCCGGACGAGCAGCAATGAGCAGTTCTTC.

The chain has TRBV28 and TRBJ2-7; D may be TRBD1 (6 bases). Germline-derived CDR1 and CDR2 are MDHEN and SYDVKM. Between the trimmed V and J ends, which lost 5 bases and 5 bases, there was a span of 22 bases. CDR3 length equals 16 residues. This CDR3 reads CASSPKGVARVHEQYF. CDR3 DNA: TGTGCCAGCAGTCCTAAGGGGGTAGCGAGAGTCCACGAGCAGTACTTC.

The chain recombines TRBV20-1 with TRBJ2-1, with 9 bases fitting TRBD2. V shed 6 bases and J 4 bases; nucleotides not matched to a gene: 7. The germline gives CDR1 DFQATT, CDR2 SNEGSKA (reference sequence). This CDR3 comprises 14 residues. This CDR3 is CSAHLLAGYNEQFF. Here the CDR3 DNA reads TGCAGTGCCCATCTACTAGCGGGTTACAATGAGCAGTTCTTC.

The chain couples TRBV5-1 to TRBJ1-1, with a tentative D call TRBD1 (5 bases). The CDR3 spans 15 residues. Deletions cut 3 bases from V and 1 base from J, with 13 bases between. Germline V gives CDR1 SGHRS, CDR2 YFSETQ. The CDR3 loop reads CASSSYGASNTEAFF. The DNA of the CDR3 is TGCGCCAGCAGCTCCTACGGGGCATCGAACACTGAAGCTTTCTTT.

Ten or more counts support this clonotype. The chain carries TRBV20-1 and TRBJ1-2; D not certain. Germline V gene data show CDR1 as DFQATT and CDR2 as SNEGSKA (reference sequence). The V gene lost 6 bases and the J gene lost 2 bases, with 4 bases spanning the gap. CDR3 length: 10 amino acids. CDR3 in amino acids: CSAENYGYTF. CDR3 nucleotides: TGCAGTGCAGAGAACTATGGCTACACCTTC.

This clonotype was counted ten times or more. The genes are TRBV7-9 and TRBJ2-1; TRBD1 agrees at 10 bases. Germline V CDR1 and CDR2: SEHNR, FQNEAQ (reference sequence). Trimming removed 5 bases from V and 8 bases from J; junction bases left unmatched: 12. The CDR3 contains 16 residues. CDR3 region: CASSRGQGTGVDEQFF. The CDR3 DNA is TGTGCCAGCAGCCGGGGGCAAGGGACAGGGGTGGATGAGCAGTTCTTC. Based on the CDR3 plus reference TRBV7-9 and TRBJ2-1, the full variable domain is DTGVSQNPRHKITKRGQNVTFRCDPISEHNRLYWYRQTLGQGPEFLTYFQNEAQLEKSRLLSDRFSAERPKGSFSTLEIQRTEQGDSAMYLCASSRGQGTGVDEQFFGPGTRLTVL.

This clonotype turned up a few times. The J gene is TRBJ1-2, the V gene TRBV30, with TRBD1 identical over 9 bases. The trim removed 0 bases at V and 7 bases at J, leaving 6 bases unmatched. CDR3 length: 14 residues. Germline lookup yields CDR1 GTSNPN and CDR2 SVGIG (reference sequence). In nucleotides, the CDR3 is TGTGCCTGGAGTGTCATGACAGGGGGTAGTGGCTACACCTTC. Translating it yields CAWSVMTGGSGYTF.

This clonotype was observed many times. This chain joins TRBV6-2 or TRBV6-3 and TRBJ2-7; possible D gene TRBD2, 6 bases. Germline V lookup: CDR1 MNHEY, CDR2 SVGEGT. The CDR3 has 15 amino acids. With 6 bases removed from V and 0 bases from J, the gap between germline ends came to 15 bases. The CDR3: CASSRLATISYEQYF. DNA of the CDR3: TGTGCCAGCAGCCGCCTAGCGACCATCTCCTACGAGCAGTACTTC.

This clonotype came up many times. The rearrangement links TRBV19 to TRBJ2-7, with 7 bases identical to TRBD1. J lost 1 base, V lost 1 base, and 1 base had no gene match. There are 14 residues in the CDR3. From germline, CDR1 is LNHDA and CDR2 SQIVND (reference sequence). The CDR3 DNA follows: TGTGCCAGTAGTATAGGGACAGGATCCTACGAGCAGTACTTC. It translates to CASSIGTGSYEQYF. Complete variable domain (other parts from reference TRBV19 and TRBJ2-7): DGGITQSPKYLFRKEGQNVTLSCEQNLNHDAMYWYRQDPGQGLRLIYYSQIVNDFQKGDIAEGYSVSREKKESFPLTVTSAQKNPTAFYLCASSIGTGSYEQYFGPGTRLTVT.

The chain employs TRBV5-5 and TRBJ1-4, with 9 bases matching TRBD1. With 5 bases clipped from V and 8 bases from J, the junction kept 13 bases outside the gene matches. Germline CDR1 and CDR2: SGHKS and YYEKEE (reference sequence). The CDR3 consists of 16 residues. CDR3 amino acids: CASSDGTGGVYEKLFF. In DNA, the CDR3 is TGTGCCAGCAGTGACGGAACAGGGGGCGTCTACGAAAAACTGTTTTTT. The whole variable domain, filled in from reference TRBV5-5 and TRBJ1-4, reads DAGVTQSPTHLIKTRGQQVTLRCSPISGHKSVSWYQQVLGQGPQFIFQYYEKEERGRGNFPDRFSARQFPNYSSELNVNALLLGDSALYLCASSDGTGGVYEKLFFGSGTQLSVL.

The chain recombines TRBV6-2 or TRBV6-3 with TRBJ2-7; D might be TRBD2 (7 bases). Germline V CDR1 and CDR2: MNHEY, SVGEGT. The V gene lost 6 bases and the J gene lost 2 bases, with 14 bases spanning the gap. This CDR3 spans 14 amino acids. The CDR3 sequence is CASSLGGPTYEQYF. The CDR3 DNA sequence: TGTGCCAGCAGCCTCGGGGGGCCAACCTACGAGCAGTACTTC.

This clonotype was counted a single time. The chain carries TRBV10-3 and TRBJ1-4; D possibly corresponds to TRBD1 (6 bases). There are 13 residues in the CDR3. Looked up from germline, CDR1 is ENHRY and CDR2 is SYGVKD. Trimming took off 6 bases at V and 6 bases at J, with 11 bases between the two ends. CDR3 nucleotide sequence: TGTGCCATCAGGGACAGCAGCCATGAAAAACTGTTTTTT. Protein sequence: CAIRDSSHEKLFF.

This clonotype was counted many times. This chain links TRBV9 with TRBJ1-3; D is unclear. Germline CDR1 SGDLS, CDR2 YYNGEE. Trimming took 4 bases from V and 1 from J, leaving 12 bases between them. The CDR3 covers 15 residues. The DNA of the CDR3 is TGTGCCAGCAGCTTCCGGGCAGATTCTGGAAACACCATATATTTT. Its translation: CASSFRADSGNTIYF.

The rearrangement links TRBV7-6 to TRBJ2-7, with D perhaps matching TRBD2 (6 bases). This CDR3 region has 14 residues. Trimming shortened V by 4 bases and J by 2 bases, and 12 bases separated the two germline ends. Per germline, CDR1 SGHVS and CDR2 FNYEAQ. The CDR3 sequence is CASSYQGGTYEQYF. The CDR3 bases are TGTGCCAGCAGCTATCAGGGAGGAACCTACGAGCAGTACTTC.

There are many counts of this clonotype. J is TRBJ1-1 and V is TRBV27; 7 bases fit TRBD1. The length of the CDR3 is 14 residues. The germline V gene encodes CDR1 MNHEY and CDR2 SMNVEV (reference sequence). V gave up 1 base and J gave up 6 bases; unmatched junction bases: 5. CDR3 coding DNA: TGTGCCAGCAGTTTATTCGGAGGGGGCTCTGAAGCTTTCTTT. Amino acids: CASSLFGGGSEAFF.

The chain links TRBV7-9 to TRBJ2-7; D is unresolved. The CDR3 sequence is 15 residues long. Germline lookup yields CDR1 SEHNR and CDR2 FQNEAQ (reference sequence). The CDR3 bases are TGTGCAAGTGCGCCCCGGACGGTAAGCTCCTACGAGCAGTACTTC. Translating gives CASAPRTVSSYEQYF. Looking up the rest from reference TRBV7-9 and TRBJ2-7 gives the full variable domain: DTGVSQNPRHKITKRGQNVTFRCDPISEHNRLYWYRQTLGQGPEFLTYFQNEAQLEKSRLLSDRFSAERPKGSFSTLEIQRTEQGDSAMYLCASAPRTVSSYEQYFGPGTRLTVT.

This clonotype was recorded a few times. This rearrangement joins TRBV5-5 to TRBJ2-2; 11 bases map to TRBD2. V trimming: 1 base; J trimming: 6 bases; junction bases outside the gene matches: 8. The CDR3 runs to 17 residues. The germline V gene has CDR1 SGHKS and CDR2 YYEKEE (reference sequence). This CDR3 reads CASSLTSGSWDAGELFF. CDR3 sequence (DNA): TGTGCCAGCAGCTTGACTAGCGGGAGTTGGGATGCCGGGGAGCTGTTTTTT.

This clonotype was seen only a few times. J is TRBJ2-1 and V is TRBV11-2, with 7 bases fitting TRBD1. Trimming removed 5 bases from V and 7 bases from J; junction bases left unmatched: 8. Germline assignment: CDR1 SGHAT and CDR2 FQNNGV. The CDR3 sequence is 14 residues long. CDR3 in DNA: TGTGCCAGCAGCACGGGACAGCCTAGGAATGAGCAGTTCTTC. Protein product: CASSTGQPRNEQFF.

This clonotype was recorded many times. The rearrangement joins TRBV7-3 to TRBJ2-5; possibly TRBD1 or TRBD2 for D (5 bases each). This CDR3 region has 15 residues. Trimming left V 4 bases short and J 4 bases short, with 16 bases between. Germline values: CDR1 SGHTA, CDR2 FQGTGA. The CDR3 bases are TGTGCCAGCAGCTGGGGGACCGGGGCGGGAGAGACCCAGTACTTC. It translates to CASSWGTGAGETQYF. Filled out from reference TRBV7-3 and TRBJ2-5, the complete variable domain reads GAGVSQTPSNKVTEKGKYVELRCDPISGHTALYWYRQSLGQGPEFLIYFQGTGAADDSGLPNDRFFAVRPEGSVSTLKIQRTERGDSAVYLCASSWGTGAGETQYFGPGTRLLVL.

At least ten counts were recorded for this clonotype. This chain uses TRBV19 with TRBJ2-5, with a tentative D call TRBD2 (5 bases). V gave up 3 bases and J gave up 5 bases, with 19 bases separating them. Germline V lookup: CDR1 LNHDA, CDR2 SQIVND (reference sequence). The CDR3 has 16 residues. In DNA, the CDR3 is TGTGCCAGTAGTATGGGCACTAGATTGATTGAGGAGACCCAGTACTTC. Its translation: CASSMGTRLIEETQYF.

This clonotype was recorded many times. The rearrangement joins TRBV12-3 or TRBV12-4 to TRBJ1-1; D remains unclear. The CDR3 contains 13 residues. V was pared by 6 bases and J by 1 base, with 9 bases between. CDR3 sequence reads: CASRRQRNTEAFF. DNA for the CDR3: TGTGCCAGCAGGCGTCAGCGGAACACTGAAGCTTTCTTT.